A single sample gave rise to the 10 T cell receptor beta chains below, sequenced in a study of cytomegalovirus exposure and HLA in healthy donors. In the PCR, 60 Vbeta and 13 Jbeta primers were used. Sequencing used immunoSEQ multiplex PCR; TCRdb keeps in-frame clones, though not all of them. Found here are approximately 140,000 clones, around 73% of them singletons; the top ten hold approximately 1.8%. The sample consisted of PBMCs. These receptors all come from a woman younger than 35 in good health and CMV-seronegative.

The chain employs TRBV5-8 and TRBJ2-1; 8 bases match TRBD2. V trimming: 3 bases; J trimming: 6 bases; junction bases outside the gene matches: 17. CDR1 SGHTS and CDR2 YDEGEE come from the germline V gene. The CDR3 totals 18 residues. CDR3 nucleotides: TGTGCCAGCAGCTCACTACCGACTTCAAGCGGGAGTTTCAATGAGCAGTTCTTC. As protein: CASSSLPTSSGSFNEQFF.

This clone came up a few times. The chain employs TRBV6-6 and TRBJ1-5; D call uncertain. The V end was cut by 3 bases, the J end by 3 bases, with 9 bases between. The CDR3 is 14 residues long. Germline V gives CDR1 MNHNY, CDR2 SVGAGI (reference sequence). CDR3: CASSYGQYNQPQHF. In DNA, the CDR3 is TGTGCCAGCAGTTATGGCCAGTACAATCAGCCCCAGCATTTT.

This sequence joins TRBV4-3 and TRBJ1-2, with TRBD1 identical over 8 bases. The CDR3 covers 15 residues. The V gene's germline CDR1 is LGHNA and CDR2 YSLEER. With V trimmed by 0 bases and J by 7 bases, 7 bases remained unmatched. As DNA, the CDR3 is TGCGCCAGCAGCCAAGATCGTGGACAGGGTGTTGGCTACACCTTC. Translation gives CASSQDRGQGVGYTF.

V gene TRBV5-1 combines with J gene TRBJ2-2; D possibly corresponds to TRBD1 (5 bases). The CDR3 contains 14 residues. Trimming took 5 bases from V and 1 from J, leaving 9 bases between them. The germline gives CDR1 SGHRS, CDR2 YFSETQ. CDR3 loop: CASRIQGNTGELFF. CDR3 nucleotide sequence: TGCGCCAGCAGAATCCAGGGGAACACCGGGGAGCTGTTTTTT.

There are a few counts of this clone. The rearrangement uses TRBV30 and TRBJ1-2, with 8 bases identical to TRBD1. The V gene end was trimmed by 4 bases and the J gene end by 7 bases; junction bases not matched to a gene: 17. The CDR3 is made up of 16 amino acids. Germline CDR1 GTSNPN, CDR2 SVGIG (reference sequence). The CDR3 bases are TGTGCCTGGATCCACGGGGACAGGTCCCGGACCTCTGGCTACACCTTC. Translating gives CAWIHGDRSRTSGYTF.

This clone was seen only once. The rearrangement joins TRBV13 to TRBJ1-2; the match to TRBD1 covers 11 bases. With 5 bases clipped from V and 3 bases from J, the junction kept 2 bases outside the gene matches. CDR1 and CDR2 from the germline V gene are PRHDT and FYEKMQ (reference sequence). The CDR3 sequence is 14 residues long. This CDR3 is CASSRTGGDYGYTF. CDR3 DNA: TGTGCCAGCAGCCGGACAGGGGGCGACTATGGCTACACCTTC. Using reference TRBV13 and TRBJ1-2 for the parts outside the CDR3, the full variable domain is AAGVIQSPRHLIKEKRETATLKCYPIPRHDTVYWYQQGPGQDPQFLISFYEKMQSDKGSIPDRFSAQQFSDYHSELNMSSLELGDSALYFCASSRTGGDYGYTFGSGTRLTVV.

V usage is TRBV7-9 and J usage is TRBJ1-1; a weak D match, TRBD1 (5 bases). The germline V gene has CDR1 SEHNR and CDR2 FQNEAQ (reference sequence). The CDR3 covers 14 residues. The V end lost 1 base, the J end lost 8 bases, and 14 bases lay between the germline ends. CDR3 bases: TGTGCCAGCAGCTTAGTATCAGGGTGGGCAGAAGCTTTCTTT. This sequence encodes CASSLVSGWAEAFF.

This clone was seen only a few times. CDR3 sequence: CASSLAGGGSAGELFF. The CDR3 region has the DNA TGCGCCAGCAGCTTGGCCGGGGGAGGGAGCGCCGGGGAGCTGTTTTTT. The chain links TRBV5-1 to TRBJ2-2; 7 bases line up with TRBD2. V was clipped by 0 bases and J by 6 bases; unmatched bases: 8. Germline V gene sequence: CDR1 SGHRS, CDR2 YFSETQ. The CDR3 is 16 residues long.

V gene TRBV11-3 combines with J gene TRBJ2-7, with D perhaps TRBD2 (5 bases). Germline V gene sequence: CDR1 SGHNT, CDR2 YENEEA. The CDR3 has 13 amino acids. The germline V and J ends were trimmed by 3 bases and 3 bases, with 9 bases remaining between them. CDR3 DNA: TGTGCCAGCAGCTTGGGAGAAGGCTACGAGCAGTACGTC. Translation gives CASSLGEGYEQYV.

This clone was detected a few times. The chain links TRBV2 to TRBJ1-1, with TRBD1 matching over 8 bases. Germline V gene lookup returns CDR1 SNHLY and CDR2 FYNNEI. Trimming cost V 5 bases and J 4 bases; bases outside gene matches: 12. The CDR3 covers 16 residues. The CDR3 DNA reads TGTGCCAGCAGTCCCCGAGGTACAGGGGGGGGCACTGAAGCTTTCTTT. This encodes CASSPRGTGGGTEAFF.